This TCR beta chain was retrieved from a study of identical twins. Notes on the study in general: Researchers reported weaker excess twin sharing in beta out-of-frame sequences. Cord blood beta clonotypes that were abundant carried fewer insertions, and memory repertoires showed no such trend.

Looked up from germline, CDR1 is SGHRS and CDR2 is YFSETQ. The length of the CDR3 is 14 residues. V was trimmed by 0 bases and J by 2 bases, leaving 9 bases between them. One entry per CDR3 protein, called by TCRdb with MiXCR from the 5' RACE reads. The sample includes 400,000 to 500,000 distinct CDR3 sequences, 18% of them seen just once. A few counts support this clonotype. Its target is unknown. The receptor was derived from a man over 45 in good health. Sequenced input: naive T cells sorted from blood. The gene calls are TRBV5-1 and TRBJ2-7; D is uncertain. For the CDR3, the DNA is TGCGCCAGCAGCTTGGGGACGAAGACCTACGAGCAGTACTTC. This encodes CASSLGTKTYEQYF.